These 22 T cell receptor beta chains were all obtained from the same sample, sequenced in a study of T cell changes during pregnancy in multiple sclerosis. The table came from immunoSEQ multiplex PCR; TCRdb's copy has only in-frame clones and leaves some out. The data hold about 20,000 clones, with approximately 90% observed a single time. The sequenced sample was CD8+ T cells from peripheral blood mononuclear cells, obtained in the second trimester of pregnancy. Receptors were obtained from a female donor in good health, enrolled as a control in a pregnancy study.

This chain joins TRBV4-3 and TRBJ2-6; D possibly corresponds to TRBD2 (6 bases). The CDR3 runs 16 residues. The V and J ends lost 1 base and 0 bases respectively, with 7 bases between them. CDR1 is LGHNA and CDR2 is YSLEER in the germline V gene. The CDR3 DNA sequence: TGCGCCAGCAGCCAAGGGGGGGACTCTGGGGCCAACGTCCTGACTTTC. This translates into CASSQGGDSGANVLTF.

The J gene is TRBJ1-5, the V gene TRBV27, with D perhaps matching TRBD1 (6 bases). CDR3 size: 14 residues. The germline V gene has CDR1 MNHEY and CDR2 SMNVEV (reference sequence). V gave up 6 bases and J gave up 0 bases, with 9 bases separating them. Written as DNA, the CDR3 is TGTGCCAGCAGCCAAGGGGGTAGCAATCAGCCCCAGCATTTT. Protein: CASSQGGSNQPQHF.

The CDR3 reads CASGSGFEAFF. CDR3 DNA: TGTGCTAGTGGTTCAGGATTTGAAGCTTTCTTT. The genes are TRBV12-5 and TRBJ1-1; no clear D gene. This CDR3 is 11 amino acids long. CDR1 is LGHNT, CDR2 FRNRAP, per germline. V lost 4 bases to trimming and J lost 7 bases, with 7 bases between them.

The rearrangement joins TRBV19 to TRBJ2-5; weak D call: TRBD2 (6 bases). CDR3 length equals 14 residues. The ends were cut back, 4 bases at V and 2 bases at J, with 11 bases in the middle. CDR1 and CDR2 (germline): LNHDA, SQIVND (reference sequence). The DNA of the CDR3 is TGTGCCAGTAGTAGGCGGGACGCTCAAGAGACCCAGTACTTC. This translates into CASSRRDAQETQYF. The variable domain in full, with the rest retrieved from reference TRBV19 and TRBJ2-5, is DGGITQSPKYLFRKEGQNVTLSCEQNLNHDAMYWYRQDPGQGLRLIYYSQIVNDFQKGDIAEGYSVSREKKESFPLTVTSAQKNPTAFYLCASSRRDAQETQYFGPGTRLLVL.

V gene TRBV7-9 combines with J gene TRBJ2-2; 13 bases line up with TRBD2. The CDR3 covers 15 residues. Germline V CDR1 and CDR2: SEHNR, FQNEAQ (reference sequence). Germline trimming cut 5 bases from V and 8 bases from J; bases unmatched to any gene: 5. The CDR3 sequence: CASSPGLAGTGELFF. The DNA of the CDR3 is TGTGCCAGCAGCCCGGGACTAGCGGGAACTGGGGAGCTGTTTTTT.

This clone was observed a single time. This chain connects TRBV27 to TRBJ1-4, with a tentative D call TRBD1 (6 bases). Trimming pared 3 bases from V and 5 bases from J, leaving 10 bases between. Germline V gene sequence: CDR1 MNHEY, CDR2 SMNVEV (reference sequence). The CDR3 length is 14 residues. CDR3 residues: CASSFGQRNEKLFF. The CDR3, as DNA: TGTGCCAGCAGTTTTGGACAGAGGAATGAAAAACTGTTTTTT.

This clone has just one count. The chain carries TRBV6-1 and TRBJ2-1; D call uncertain. Trimming shortened V by 3 bases and J by 8 bases, and 17 bases separated the two germline ends. This CDR3 contains 15 residues. The germline gives CDR1 MNHNS, CDR2 SASEGT. For the CDR3, the DNA is TGTGCCAGCAGTGAGGCGAACGGGTCTATGTATGAGCAGTTCTTC. It translates to CASSEANGSMYEQFF.

Only one count was recorded for this clone. The chain uses TRBV5-8 and TRBJ1-2, with D possibly being TRBD1 (6 bases). CDR1 SGHTS and CDR2 YDEGEE come from the germline V gene. The V gene lost 2 bases and the J gene lost 4 bases, with 15 bases spanning the gap. CDR3 length equals 15 residues. CDR3 amino acids: CASSFGGARRYGYTF. The CDR3 nucleotides read TGTGCCAGCAGCTTTGGGGGGGCGCGTCGCTATGGCTACACCTTC.

This rearrangement joins TRBV25-1 to TRBJ2-7, with D possibly being TRBD1 (5 bases). The CDR3 runs 11 residues. Trimming stripped 4 bases from V and 5 bases from J, with 6 bases between. CDR1 is MGHDK and CDR2 is SYGVNS in the germline V gene. The CDR3 protein is CASSVRDEQYF. CDR3 DNA: TGTGCCAGCAGTGTCAGGGACGAGCAGTACTTC.

This chain connects TRBV4-3 to TRBJ1-2; no clear D. This CDR3 region has 16 residues. Germline V CDR1 and CDR2: LGHNA, YSLEER. V was clipped by 1 base and J by 8 bases, with 20 bases between them. The CDR3 DNA reads as TGCGCCAGCAGCCAAGGATCTTCGGGAATAACTCGGGGCTACACCTTC. It is translated as CASSQGSSGITRGYTF.

This clone was detected only a few times. The chain employs TRBV15 and TRBJ2-6; D call uncertain. The CDR3 loop spans 16 amino acids. CDR1 is LNHNV and CDR2 is YYDKDF in the germline V gene (reference sequence). V lost 0 bases and J 0 bases, leaving 6 bases between the germline ends. Here the CDR3 reads CATSRDSSSGANVLTF. CDR3 in DNA: TGTGCCACCAGCAGAGACAGTTCCTCTGGGGCCAACGTCCTGACTTTC.

The rearrangement joins TRBV29-1 to TRBJ1-2; no definite D call. The CDR3 contains 12 residues. The germline V and J ends were trimmed by 7 bases and 4 bases, with 13 bases remaining between them. In germline, CDR1 is SQVTM, CDR2 ANQGSEA. DNA for the CDR3: TGCAGCGCTGGCTCGGAGAGCTATGGCTACACCTTC. Protein product: CSAGSESYGYTF.

The V call is TRBV28, the J call TRBJ2-7, with 7 positions matching TRBD1. Germline V lookup: CDR1 MDHEN, CDR2 SYDVKM. With 6 bases clipped from V and 0 bases from J, the junction kept 5 bases outside the gene matches. CDR3 length: 14 residues. CDR3 region: CASRGTALSYEQYF. DNA of the CDR3: TGTGCCAGCAGGGGGACAGCACTCTCCTACGAGCAGTACTTC.

The V gene is TRBV28, the J gene TRBJ2-7; D uncertain. Germline CDR1 MDHEN, CDR2 SYDVKM. V dropped 3 bases and J dropped 7 bases, with 7 bases sitting between them. This CDR3 contains 11 residues. CDR3 DNA sequence: TGTGCCAGCAGTTTTAACGAGGAGCAGTACTTC. Protein: CASSFNEEQYF.

This rearrangement joins TRBV19 to TRBJ2-3; 7 positions agree with TRBD2. Germline V CDR1 and CDR2: LNHDA, SQIVND (reference sequence). This CDR3 comprises 14 residues. After removal of 7 bases from V and 6 bases from J, the junction contained 10 bases not matched to a gene. The CDR3 DNA sequence: TGTGCCAGTACCATGGGAGGGAGGAAGGATACGCAGTATTTT. Amino acid sequence: CASTMGGRKDTQYF.

This sequence joins TRBV11-2 and TRBJ1-2; possibly TRBD1 for D (6 bases). The germline V and J ends were trimmed by 2 bases and 8 bases, with 12 bases remaining between them. The germline CDR1 and CDR2 sequences are SGHAT and FQNNGV. There are 13 residues in the CDR3. The DNA of the CDR3 is TGTGCCAGCAGCTTATCCGACAGGTGGGGCTACACCTTC. Its translation is CASSLSDRWGYTF.

The V and J genes are TRBV7-6 and TRBJ2-5; a weak D match, TRBD2 (5 bases). Looked up from germline, CDR1 is SGHVS and CDR2 is FNYEAQ. Between the trimmed V and J ends, which lost 2 bases and 1 base, there was a span of 11 bases. The CDR3 contains 15 residues. The CDR3 DNA reads as TGTGCCAGCAGCTTATACAGCGGCCCCCAAGAGACCCAGTACTTC. Translated, it gives CASSLYSGPQETQYF.

V gene TRBV5-8 combines with J gene TRBJ2-7; D gene unclear. V lost 0 bases, J lost 4 bases, and 8 bases lay in between. This CDR3 has 13 amino acids. Germline V gene sequence: CDR1 SGHTS, CDR2 YDEGEE. CDR3 sequence: CASSLGSQYEQYF. For the CDR3, the DNA is TGTGCCAGCAGCTTGGGCTCGCAGTACGAGCAGTACTTC. The full variable domain, rest sourced from reference TRBV5-8 and TRBJ2-7, is EAGVTQSPTHLIKTRGQQATLRCSPISGHTSVYWYQQALGLGLQFLLWYDEGEERNRGNFPPRFSGRQFPNYSSELNVNALELEDSALYLCASSLGSQYEQYFGPGTRLTVT.

The gene calls are TRBV18 and TRBJ2-1; D is perhaps TRBD1 (6 bases). From germline, CDR1 is KGHSH and CDR2 LQKENI. V was clipped by 6 bases and J by 5 bases, with 11 bases between them. The CDR3 sequence is 13 residues long. CDR3 coding DNA: TGTGCCAGCTCTCCGGGACAAAACAATGAGCAGTTCTTC. Amino acids: CASSPGQNNEQFF.

The gene calls are TRBV27 and TRBJ2-5; 7 bases match TRBD1. The end of the DNA aligns better with TRBJ2-7, so the J call may be wrong. Germline lookup yields CDR1 MNHEY and CDR2 SMNVEV (reference sequence). The CDR3 extends over 15 amino acids. The CDR3: CASRDRDVVWYEQYF. CDR3 nucleotides: TGTGCCTCTCGAGACAGGGATGTGGTGTGGTACGAGCAGTACTTC.

This rearrangement joins TRBV28 to TRBJ2-3, with 10 bases matching TRBD2. With 4 bases clipped from V and 5 bases from J, the junction kept 12 bases outside the gene matches. Germline loops: CDR1 MDHEN, CDR2 SYDVKM. This CDR3 has 17 amino acids. CDR3: CASSYPQLAGDVDTQYF. The CDR3 DNA sequence: TGTGCCAGCAGTTACCCCCAGCTAGCGGGAGACGTAGATACGCAGTATTTT. The complete variable domain, with remaining parts taken from reference TRBV28 and TRBJ2-3, reads DVKVTQSSRYLVKRTGEKVFLECVQDMDHENMFWYRQDPGLGLRLIYFSYDVKMKEKGDIPEGYSVSREKKERFSLILESASTNQTSMYLCASSYPQLAGDVDTQYFGPGTRLTVL.

This clone has only one observation. The V and J genes are TRBV4-1 and TRBJ2-7; 7 bases map to TRBD2. V was clipped by 0 bases and J by 3 bases; unmatched bases: 5. The germline CDR1 and CDR2 sequences are MGHRA and YSYEKL. The CDR3 covers 15 residues. The CDR3 loop reads CASSQDPASGYEQYF. The CDR3 DNA is TGCGCCAGCAGCCAAGATCCGGCTAGCGGCTACGAGCAGTACTTC.